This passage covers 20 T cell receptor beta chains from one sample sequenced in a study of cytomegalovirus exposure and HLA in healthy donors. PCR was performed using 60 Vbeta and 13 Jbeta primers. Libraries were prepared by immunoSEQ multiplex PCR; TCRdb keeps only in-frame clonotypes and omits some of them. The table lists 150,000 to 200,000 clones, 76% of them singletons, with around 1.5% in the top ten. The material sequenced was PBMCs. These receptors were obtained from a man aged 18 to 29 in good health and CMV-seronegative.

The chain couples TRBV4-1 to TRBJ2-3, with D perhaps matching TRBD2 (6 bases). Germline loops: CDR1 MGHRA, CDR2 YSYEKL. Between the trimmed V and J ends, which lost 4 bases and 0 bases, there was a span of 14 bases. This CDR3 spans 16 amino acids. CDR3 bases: TGCGCCAGCAGCCCCCGGCGGGGAACTAGCACAGATACGCAGTATTTT. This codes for CASSPRRGTSTDTQYF.

The CDR3 sequence: CASSQEGRGNTEAFF. The CDR3 DNA reads as TGTGCCAGCAGCCAAGAGGGGCGGGGAAACACTGAAGCTTTCTTT. The chain links TRBV4-2 to TRBJ1-1; a weak D match, TRBD1 (5 bases). Per germline, CDR1 LGHNA and CDR2 YNFKEQ. The CDR3 loop spans 15 amino acids. V lost 0 bases, J lost 2 bases, and 10 bases lay in between.

Here the CDR3 DNA reads TGTGCCAGCAGCCCTAGCGGGACACACTATAATTCACCCCTCCACTTT. Translating it yields CASSPSGTHYNSPLHF. V usage is TRBV7-2 and J usage is TRBJ1-6; tentatively, D is TRBD1 (6 bases). CDR3 length equals 16 residues. In germline, CDR1 is SGHTA, CDR2 FQGNSA. Trimming cost V 5 bases and J 3 bases, with 14 bases left between them.

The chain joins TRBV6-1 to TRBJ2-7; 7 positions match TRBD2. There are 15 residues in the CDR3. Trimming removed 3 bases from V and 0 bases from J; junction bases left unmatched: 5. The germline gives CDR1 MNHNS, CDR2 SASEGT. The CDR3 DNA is TGTGCCAGCAGTGAGGAAGCGGGAAGCTCCTACGAGCAGTACTTC. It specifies CASSEEAGSSYEQYF.

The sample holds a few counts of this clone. The CDR3 region has the DNA TGTGCCAGCAGCACCTTCGGGACAGGGTACAATGAGCAGTTCTTC. Amino acids: CASSTFGTGYNEQFF. The V gene is TRBV7-6, the J gene TRBJ2-1; 9 bases match TRBD1. The CDR3 runs 15 residues. Germline assignment: CDR1 SGHVS and CDR2 FNYEAQ. V shed 5 bases, J shed 4 bases, and the junction held 6 bases outside the gene matches.

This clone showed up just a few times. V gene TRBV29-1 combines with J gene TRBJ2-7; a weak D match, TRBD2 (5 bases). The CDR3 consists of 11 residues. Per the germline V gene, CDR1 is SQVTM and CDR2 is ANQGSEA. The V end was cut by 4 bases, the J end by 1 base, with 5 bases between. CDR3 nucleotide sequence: TGCAGCGTTGCGGGGTCCTACGAGCAGTACTTC. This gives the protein CSVAGSYEQYF.

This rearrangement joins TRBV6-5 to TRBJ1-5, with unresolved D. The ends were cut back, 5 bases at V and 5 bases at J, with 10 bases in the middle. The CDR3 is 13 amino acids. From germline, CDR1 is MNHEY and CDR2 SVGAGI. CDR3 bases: TGTGCCAGCAGTCCCCGTTTCGATCAGCCCCAGCATTTT. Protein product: CASSPRFDQPQHF.

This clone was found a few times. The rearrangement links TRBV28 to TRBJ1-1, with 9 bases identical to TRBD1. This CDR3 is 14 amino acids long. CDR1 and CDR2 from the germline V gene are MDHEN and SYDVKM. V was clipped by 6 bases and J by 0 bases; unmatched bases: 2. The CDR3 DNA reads TGTGCCAGCAGCTGGACAGGGGTGAACACTGAAGCTTTCTTT. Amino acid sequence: CASSWTGVNTEAFF.

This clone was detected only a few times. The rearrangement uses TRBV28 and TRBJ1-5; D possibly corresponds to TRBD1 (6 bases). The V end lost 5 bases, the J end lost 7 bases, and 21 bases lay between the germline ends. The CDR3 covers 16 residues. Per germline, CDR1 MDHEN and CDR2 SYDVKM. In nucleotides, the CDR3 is TGTGCCAGCAGTCCTCGGGTGGGGGCAGGGGCCCAGCCCCAGCATTTT. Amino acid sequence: CASSPRVGAGAQPQHF.

Written as DNA, the CDR3 is TGTGCCAGCAGCTTCGGACAGGGGACCTCCTACGAGCAGTACTTC. This encodes CASSFGQGTSYEQYF. The V call is TRBV9, the J call TRBJ2-7; 9 bases align to TRBD1. Germline V lookup: CDR1 SGDLS, CDR2 YYNGEE. The J segment lost 0 bases and the V segment lost 4 bases, leaving 5 bases of the junction unmatched. The CDR3 is 15 residues long.

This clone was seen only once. The CDR3 loop reads CASSSRQGLNQPQHF. The CDR3 DNA is TGTGCCAGCAGTTCCCGACAGGGCCTTAATCAGCCCCAGCATTTT. The gene calls are TRBV28 and TRBJ1-5, with 7 bases that match TRBD1. Germline CDR1 and CDR2: MDHEN and SYDVKM. With 4 bases clipped from V and 4 bases from J, the junction kept 7 bases outside the gene matches. The CDR3 contains 15 residues.

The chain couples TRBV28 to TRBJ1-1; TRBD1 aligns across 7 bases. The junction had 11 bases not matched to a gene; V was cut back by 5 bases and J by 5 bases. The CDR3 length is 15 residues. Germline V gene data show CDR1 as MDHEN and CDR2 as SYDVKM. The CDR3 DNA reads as TGTGCCAGCAGTGCGGCCCAAGGGGGCTTGACTGAAGCTTTCTTT. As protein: CASSAAQGGLTEAFF.

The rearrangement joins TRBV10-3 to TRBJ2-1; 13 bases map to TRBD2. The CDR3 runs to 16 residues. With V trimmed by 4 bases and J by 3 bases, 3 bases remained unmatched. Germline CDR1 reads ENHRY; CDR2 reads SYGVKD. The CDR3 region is CAISGTSGSYYNEQFF. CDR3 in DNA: TGTGCCATCAGTGGGACTAGCGGGAGTTACTACAATGAGCAGTTCTTC.

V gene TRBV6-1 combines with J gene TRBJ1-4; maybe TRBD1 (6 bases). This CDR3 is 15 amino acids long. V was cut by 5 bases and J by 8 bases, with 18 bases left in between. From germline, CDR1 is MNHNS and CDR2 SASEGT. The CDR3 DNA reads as TGTGCCAGCAGTTCTCGGCAGGGGATAAACGAAAAACTGTTTTTT. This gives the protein CASSSRQGINEKLFF.

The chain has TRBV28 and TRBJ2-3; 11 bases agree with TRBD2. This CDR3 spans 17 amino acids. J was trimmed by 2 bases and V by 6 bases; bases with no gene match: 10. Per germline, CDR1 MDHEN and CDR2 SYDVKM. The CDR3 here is CASSSPLGLADTDTQYF. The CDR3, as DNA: TGTGCCAGCAGCTCCCCCCTGGGACTAGCGGACACAGATACGCAGTATTTT.

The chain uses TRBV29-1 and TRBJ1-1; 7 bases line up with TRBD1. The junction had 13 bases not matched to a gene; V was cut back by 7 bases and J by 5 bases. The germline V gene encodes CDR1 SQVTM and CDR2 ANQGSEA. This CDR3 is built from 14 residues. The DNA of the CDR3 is TGCAGCGGTCGGATTGGACAGGTGGAGACTGAAGCTTTCTTT. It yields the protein CSGRIGQVETEAFF.

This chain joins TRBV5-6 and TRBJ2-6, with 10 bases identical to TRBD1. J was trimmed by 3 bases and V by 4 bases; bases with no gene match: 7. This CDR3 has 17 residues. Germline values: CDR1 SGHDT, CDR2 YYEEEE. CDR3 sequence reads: CASSETGGIVGANVLTF. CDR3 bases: TGTGCCAGCAGCGAGACAGGGGGCATAGTTGGGGCCAACGTCCTGACTTTC.

CDR3 in DNA: TGTGCCAGCAGCCCCACTGACAGAGTGAGCTCCTACGAGCAGTACTTC. It yields the protein CASSPTDRVSSYEQYF. The J gene is TRBJ2-7, the V gene TRBV9; a possible D gene is TRBD1 (5 bases). This CDR3 contains 16 residues. Per the germline V gene, CDR1 is SGDLS and CDR2 is YYNGEE. With 4 bases removed from V and 0 bases from J, the gap between germline ends came to 17 bases.

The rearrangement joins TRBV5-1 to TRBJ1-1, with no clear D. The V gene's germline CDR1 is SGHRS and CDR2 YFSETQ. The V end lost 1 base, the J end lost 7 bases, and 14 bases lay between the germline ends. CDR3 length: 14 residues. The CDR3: CASSLRRFPREAFF. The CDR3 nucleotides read TGCGCCAGCAGCTTGCGCCGGTTCCCCCGTGAAGCTTTCTTT.

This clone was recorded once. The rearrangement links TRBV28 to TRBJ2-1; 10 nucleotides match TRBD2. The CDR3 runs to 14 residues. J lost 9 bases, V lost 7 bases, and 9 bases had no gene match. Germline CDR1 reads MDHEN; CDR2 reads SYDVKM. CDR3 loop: CASNLLAGAGEQFF. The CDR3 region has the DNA TGTGCCAGCAATTTGCTAGCGGGAGCTGGTGAGCAGTTCTTC.